This is a list of T cell receptor beta chains from one sample in a study of Tregs in tolerant kidney transplant recipients. Profiling relied on immunoSEQ multiplex PCR, and the TCRdb table lists in-frame clones only, not all of them. The sample holds tens of thousands of clones, around 84% seen once. The sample comprised CD4+ T cells from blood. The origin of the receptors is a human donor in good health. The CDR3 runs from the conserved cysteine through the conserved F or W. The D gene is left open where the match is weak. The size entry is marked missing in some rows and otherwise reads once, few, many or a size class.

d_gene,abundance,v_gene,j_gene,CDR3aa,CDR3nt
-,-,TRBV21-1,TRBJ1-2,CASARDPRGGYTF,TGTGCCAGCGCACGTGACCCCCGTGGAGGCTACACCTTC
-,-,TRBV10-3,TRBJ2-3,CAISEGITTDTQYF,TGTGCCATCAGTGAGGGAATAACCACAGATACGCAGTATTTT
-,-,TRBV7-9,TRBJ1-2,CASSLRAANYGYTF,TGTGCCAGCAGCTTAAGGGCGGCTAACTATGGCTACACCTTC
-,-,TRBV4-3,TRBJ2-1,CASSQVAGGHEQFF,TGCGCCAGCAGCCAAGTAGCTGGGGGCCATGAGCAGTTCTTC
-,once,TRBV15,TRBJ2-7,CATSRDKGVGYEQYF,TGTGCCACCAGCAGAGATAAGGGGGTGGGTTACGAGCAGTACTTC
-,-,TRBV2,TRBJ2-5,CASSEWGRETQYF,TGTGCCAGCAGTGAATGGGGCCGAGAGACCCAGTACTTC
TRBD2,few,TRBV13,TRBJ2-7,CASTRGGGSYEQYF,TGTGCCAGCACCCGGGGCGGGGGGTCCTACGAGCAGTACTTC
-,-,TRBV16,TRBJ1-6,CASSRGGEYNSPLHF,TGTGCCAGCAGCCGTGGGGGCGAATATAATTCACCCCTCCACTTT
TRBD1,-,TRBV7-2,TRBJ1-1,CASRTRTGTSEAFF,TGTGCCAGCAGGACCCGGACAGGGACGTCTGAAGCTTTCTTT
-,-,TRBV6-1,TRBJ2-3,CASSEGWLYQGTDTQYF,TGTGCCAGCAGTGAGGGGTGGCTATACCAAGGCACAGATACGCAGTATTTT
-,-,TRBV5-1,TRBJ1-3,CASSLPFGDSGNTIYF,TGCGCCAGCAGCTTGCCCTTCGGGGACTCTGGAAACACCATATATTTT
-,once,TRBV11-2,TRBJ2-3,CASSLVAASTDTQYF,TGTGCCAGCAGCTTGGTAGCGGCCAGCACAGATACGCAGTATTTT
-,-,TRBV6-6,TRBJ2-5,CASSSPGYQETQYF,TGTGCCAGCAGTTCTCCGGGATACCAAGAGACCCAGTACTTC
-,-,TRBV10-3,TRBJ2-5,CATQGQETQYF,TGTGCCACACAGGGTCAAGAGACCCAGTACTTC
TRBD1,-,TRBV10-1,TRBJ1-1,CASNGTTGAGGNTEAFF,TGCGCCAGCAACGGCACTACAGGGGCCGGGGGGAACACTGAAGCTTTCTTT
TRBD1,-,TRBV27,TRBJ1-2,CASSPIDRGLRGYTF,TGTGCCAGCAGTCCTATTGACAGGGGGCTGCGGGGCTACACCTTC
TRBD2,-,TRBV7-3,TRBJ2-1,CASSPGGSSYNEQFF,TGTGCCAGCAGCCCGGGGGGGAGCTCCTACAATGAGCAGTTCTTC
-,-,TRBV5-1,TRBJ1-1,CASSLDSLSNTEAFF,TGCGCCAGCAGCTTGGACAGTCTTTCGAACACTGAAGCTTTCTTT
TRBD1,-,TRBV5-1,TRBJ2-7,CASSLTGGRSSYEQYF,TGCGCCAGCAGCTTAACAGGGGGCCGTAGCTCCTACGAGCAGTACTTC
-,-,TRBV6-6,TRBJ1-4,CASSYRTAPNEKLFF,TGTGCCAGCAGTTACCGGACAGCACCTAATGAAAAACTGTTTTTT
-,few,TRBV29-1,TRBJ2-3,CSVSPSRGGTDTQYF,TGCAGCGTTTCACCATCTAGGGGGGGCACAGATACGCAGTATTTT
TRBD2,-,TRBV5-4,TRBJ2-1,CASSLRRGGRFNEQFF,TGTGCCAGCAGCTTGAGGCGGGGGGGACGTTTTAATGAGCAGTTCTTC
-,-,TRBV30,TRBJ1-2,CAWIGGLTGLVYGYTF,TGTGCCTGGATTGGGGGGTTGACAGGTCTTGTCTATGGCTACACCTTC
-,-,TRBV19,TRBJ2-1,CASSLPILSSYNEQFF,TGTGCCAGTAGTCTCCCGATATTGAGCTCCTACAATGAGCAGTTCTTC
-,many,TRBV9,TRBJ2-2,CASSVAGNTGELFF,TGTGCCAGCAGCGTAGCGGGAAACACCGGGGAGCTGTTTTTT
-,-,TRBV7-3,TRBJ2-7,CAPSADNTYEQYF,TGTGCCCCCTCCGCAGATAATACCTACGAGCAGTACTTC
-,-,TRBV7-9,TRBJ2-6,CASSGDSPSGANVLTF,TGTGCCAGCAGCGGTGACAGCCCCTCTGGGGCCAACGTCCTGACTTTC
TRBD2,-,TRBV2,TRBJ2-5,CASSSARGGLETQYF,TGTGCCAGCAGTTCAGCACGGGGGGGCCTGGAGACCCAGTACTTC
-,once,TRBV7-2,TRBJ2-2,CASSLTPGGQGGTGELFF,TGTGCCAGCAGCTTAACTCCGGGTGGCCAGGGTGGTACCGGGGAGCTGTTTTTT
TRBD1,-,TRBV5-8,TRBJ1-5,CASSLGRQGARNQPQHF,TGTGCCAGCAGCTTGGGTAGACAGGGGGCTCGCAATCAGCCCCAGCATTTT
TRBD2,-,TRBV7-2,TRBJ2-3,CASSSRLAGGPDTQYF,TGTGCCAGCAGCTCCCGGCTAGCGGGGGGCCCAGATACGCAGTATTTT
TRBD1,-,TRBV27,TRBJ2-7,CASSFHSDRYEQYF,TGTGCCAGCAGTTTCCATTCGGACAGGTACGAGCAGTACTTC
TRBD2,-,TRBV5-1,TRBJ2-7,CASSPGTMVHEQYF,TGCGCCAGCAGTCCCGGGACTATGGTCCACGAGCAGTACTTC
-,-,TRBV5-4,TRBJ1-1,CASSLEIRTEAFF,TGTGCCAGCAGCTTGGAAATTAGGACTGAAGCTTTCTTT
-,-,TRBV19,TRBJ1-1,CASNTGQSREAFF,TGTGCCAGTAATACAGGACAGTCTCGGGAAGCTTTCTTT
TRBD2,-,TRBV6-5,TRBJ2-1,CATGPLAPYNEQFF,TGTGCCACCGGCCCACTAGCGCCTTACAATGAGCAGTTCTTC